This is a list of T cell receptor beta chains from one sample in a study of shared clonotypes between healthy human individuals. The table came from immunoSEQ multiplex PCR; TCRdb's copy has only in-frame clones and leaves some out. The data show 300,000 to 400,000 clones, approximately 79% seen once. The sample consisted of memory CD4+ T cells sorted from blood. These receptors all come from a man younger than 40 in good health. CDR3s include the opening cysteine and the closing phenylalanine or tryptophan. The D gene is left open where the match is weak. Expanded clones get a size class; other rows say once, few or many, or leave the size out.

TRBJ2-7 TRBV5-4 - - CASSLVSGVSYEQYF TGTGCCAGCAGCTTGGTTTCAGGGGTTTCCTACGAGCAGTACTTC
TRBJ2-1 TRBV27 - TRBD1 CASSLRGGFPNEQFF TGTGCCAGCAGTTTGAGAGGGGGCTTTCCGAATGAGCAGTTCTTC
TRBJ1-4 TRBV5-1 - TRBD1 CASSEQGAPNEKLFF TGCGCCAGCAGCGAACAGGGGGCACCTAATGAAAAACTGTTTTTT
TRBJ2-5 TRBV5-4 - - CASSFDHATQYF TGTGCCAGCAGCTTTGATCACGCGACCCAGTACTTC
TRBJ2-7 TRBV27 - TRBD2 CASSPTSGRAYEQYF TGTGCCAGCAGTCCCACTAGCGGGAGGGCCTACGAGCAGTACTTC
TRBJ2-5 TRBV11-3 - TRBD2 CASSLLAGTQETQYF TGTGCCAGCAGCTTACTAGCGGGGACCCAAGAGACCCAGTACTTC
TRBJ2-3 TRBV28 - TRBD1 CASSPVGTGSDTQYF TGTGCCAGCAGTCCCGTCGGGACAGGGTCCGATACGCAGTATTTT
TRBJ2-3 TRBV6-4 once TRBD2 CASIVGGRASTDTQYF TGTGCCAGCATCGTGGGGGGGAGGGCGAGCACAGATACGCAGTATTTT
TRBJ2-6 TRBV5-1 - - CASSFGGSGGGANVLTF TGCGCCAGCAGCTTTGGTGGTAGTGGGGGTGGGGCCAACGTCCTGACTTTC
TRBJ2-5 TRBV7-2 - - CASSLDRWLETQYF TGTGCCAGCAGCCTCGACAGGTGGTTAGAGACCCAGTACTTC
TRBJ1-1 TRBV9 - TRBD1 CASSVLRQGNSDTEAFF TGTGCCAGCAGCGTATTAAGACAGGGGAATTCGGACACTGAAGCTTTCTTT
TRBJ2-3 TRBV29-1 - - CSVITGTDTQYF TGCAGCGTCATTACCGGGACAGATACGCAGTATTTT
TRBJ2-7 TRBV7-9 - TRBD2 CASSLALAGTEQYF TGTGCCAGCAGCTTAGCACTAGCGGGAACCGAGCAGTACTTC
TRBJ2-7 TRBV18 - - CASSPRGSYEQYF TGTGCCAGCTCACCACGGGGATCCTACGAGCAGTACTTC
TRBJ1-1 TRBV19 - TRBD1 CASSDPGTVVYEAFF TGTGCCAGTAGTGACCCCGGGACAGTGGTCTACGAAGCTTTCTTT
TRBJ2-1 TRBV7-3 few - CASSQLDRFNNEQFF TGTGCCAGCAGCCAACTGGACCGATTTAACAATGAGCAGTTCTTC
TRBJ1-2 TRBV6-1 - - CASSEVRTSYGYTF TGTGCCAGCAGTGAAGTTCGCACCAGTTATGGCTACACCTTC
TRBJ2-7 TRBV6-6 - TRBD2 CASMMREGLYEQYF TGTGCCAGCATGATGCGGGAGGGCCTCTACGAGCAGTACTTC